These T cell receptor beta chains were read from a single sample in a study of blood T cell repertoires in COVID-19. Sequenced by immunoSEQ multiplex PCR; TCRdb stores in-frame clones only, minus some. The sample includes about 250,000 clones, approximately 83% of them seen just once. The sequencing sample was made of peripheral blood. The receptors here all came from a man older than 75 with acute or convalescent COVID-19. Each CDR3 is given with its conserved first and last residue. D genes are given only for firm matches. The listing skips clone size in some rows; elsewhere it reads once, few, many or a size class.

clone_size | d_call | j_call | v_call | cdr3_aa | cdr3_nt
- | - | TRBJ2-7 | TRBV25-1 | CASKSRGEQYF | TGTGCCAGCAAGAGTAGGGGCGAGCAGTACTTC
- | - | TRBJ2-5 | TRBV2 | CASSVDSQETQYF | TGTGCCAGCAGTGTGGACAGCCAAGAGACCCAGTACTTC
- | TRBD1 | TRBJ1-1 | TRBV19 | CASSSDRGSEAFF | TGTGCCAGTAGTTCGGACAGGGGCTCTGAAGCTTTCTTT
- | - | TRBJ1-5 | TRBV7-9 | CASSPGGNQPQHF | TGTGCCAGCAGCCCAGGGGGCAATCAGCCCCAGCATTTT
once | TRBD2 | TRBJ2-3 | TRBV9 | CASSVVGLAYSTDTQYF | TGTGCCAGCAGCGTAGTTGGACTAGCATATAGCACAGATACGCAGTATTTT
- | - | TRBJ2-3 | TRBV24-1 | CATSDSEARGTDTQYF | TGTGCCACCAGTGATTCGGAGGCGCGAGGCACAGATACGCAGTATTTT
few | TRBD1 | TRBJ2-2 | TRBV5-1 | CASSLGGQGPTGELFF | TGCGCCAGCAGCTTGGGGGGACAGGGGCCCACCGGGGAGCTGTTTTTT
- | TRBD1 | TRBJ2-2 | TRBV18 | CASSPRTGNTGELFF | TGTGCCAGCTCACCCCGGACAGGGAACACCGGGGAGCTGTTTTTT
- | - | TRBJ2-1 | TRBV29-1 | CSVAAYNEQFF | TGCAGCGTCGCGGCGTACAATGAGCAGTTCTTC
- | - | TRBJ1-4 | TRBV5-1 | CASSLTAGYREKLFF | TGCGCCAGCAGCTTAACGGCAGGCTACCGCGAAAAACTGTTTTTT
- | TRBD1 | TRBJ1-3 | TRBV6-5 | CASSYDRASGNTIYF | TGTGCCAGCAGTTACGACAGGGCTTCCGGAAACACCATATATTTT
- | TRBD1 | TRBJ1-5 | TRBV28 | CASSLNRGTEPQHF | TGTGCCAGCAGCCTTAACAGGGGGACGGAGCCCCAGCATTTT
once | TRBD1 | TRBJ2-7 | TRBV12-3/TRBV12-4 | CASSFLTGAGSF | TGTGCCAGCAGTTTTTTGACAGGGGCCGGCTCCTTC
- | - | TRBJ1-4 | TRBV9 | CASSVDSKGEKLFF | TGTGCCAGCAGCGTAGACTCAAAGGGGGAAAAACTGTTTTTT
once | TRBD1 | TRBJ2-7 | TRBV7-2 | CASSLGGIVSYEQYF | TGTGCCAGCAGCCTAGGGGGCATCGTGTCCTACGAGCAGTACTTC
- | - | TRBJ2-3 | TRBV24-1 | CATSGQNTQYF | TGTGCCACCAGTGGACAAAATACGCAGTATTTT
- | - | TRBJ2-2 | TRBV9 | CASSVGQGTGELFF | TGTGCCAGCAGCGTAGGGCAGGGGACCGGGGAGCTGTTTTTT
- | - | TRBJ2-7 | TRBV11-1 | CASSLDVRDKQYF | TGTGCCAGCAGCTTAGACGTCCGGGACAAGCAGTACTTC
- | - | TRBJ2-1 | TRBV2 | CASTDRSYDSYNEQFF | TGTGCCAGCACAGACAGGAGCTACGACTCCTACAATGAGCAGTTCTTC
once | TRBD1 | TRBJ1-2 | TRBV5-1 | CASRGQGSNYGYTF | TGCGCCAGCAGGGGACAGGGTTCTAACTATGGCTACACCTTC
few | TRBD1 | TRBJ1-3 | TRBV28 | CASSFPAGGGNTIYF | TGTGCCAGCAGTTTCCCCGCAGGGGGCGGAAACACCATATATTTT
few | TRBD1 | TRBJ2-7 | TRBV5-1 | CASSLGLGTGVNEQYF | TGCGCCAGCAGCTTGGGTCTGGGGACAGGGGTCAACGAGCAGTACTTC
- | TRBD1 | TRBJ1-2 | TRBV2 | CASSSSGGYYGYTF | TGTGCCAGCAGTTCGTCAGGGGGCTACTATGGCTACACCTTC
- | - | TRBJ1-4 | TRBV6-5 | CASSKREHEKLFF | TGTGCCAGCAGTAAGCGGGAACACGAAAAACTGTTTTTT
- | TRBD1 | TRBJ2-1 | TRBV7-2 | CASSLRTGAYNEQFF | TGTGCCAGCAGCTTAAGGACAGGGGCCTACAATGAGCAGTTCTTC
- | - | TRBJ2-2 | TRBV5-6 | CASSPNAGRLNTGELFF | TGTGCCAGCAGCCCGAACGCCGGGAGACTGAACACCGGGGAGCTGTTTTTT
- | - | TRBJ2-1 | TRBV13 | CASSLASPRDEQFF | TGTGCCAGCAGCTTAGCCTCCCCGCGGGATGAGCAGTTCTTC
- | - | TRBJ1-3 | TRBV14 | CASSRIGPRNSGNTIYF | TGTGCCAGCAGCCGCATTGGCCCCAGGAACTCTGGAAACACCATATATTTT
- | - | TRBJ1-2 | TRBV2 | CASRSRGQSYGYTF | TGTGCCAGCCGGTCGAGAGGACAGTCCTATGGCTACACCTTC